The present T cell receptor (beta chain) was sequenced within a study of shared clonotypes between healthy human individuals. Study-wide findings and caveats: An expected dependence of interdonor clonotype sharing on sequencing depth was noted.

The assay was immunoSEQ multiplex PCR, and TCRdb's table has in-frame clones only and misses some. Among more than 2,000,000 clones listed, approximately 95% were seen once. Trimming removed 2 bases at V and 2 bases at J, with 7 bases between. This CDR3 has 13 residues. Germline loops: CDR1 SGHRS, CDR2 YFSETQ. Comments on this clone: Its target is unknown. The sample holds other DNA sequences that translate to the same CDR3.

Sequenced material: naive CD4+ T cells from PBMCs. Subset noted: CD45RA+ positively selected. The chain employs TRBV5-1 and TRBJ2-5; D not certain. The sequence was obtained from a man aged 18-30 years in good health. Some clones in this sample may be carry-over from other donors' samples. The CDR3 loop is CASSFGLQETQYF. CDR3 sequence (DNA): TGCGCCAGCAGCTTTGGGTTACAAGAGACCCAGTACTTC.